This TCR beta chain emerged from a study of read filtering for tumor transcriptome and immune sequencing. From around 440 ng of RNA, a library with molecular barcoded alpha/delta and beta/gamma adaptors was made. TCRdb itself ran the reads through MiXCR, one entry per CDR3 protein. The sample has 75,000 to 90,000 distinct CDR3 sequences, about 12% seen once; the top ten hold 14% to 15%. This clonotype has only a few counts. Germline CDR1 SQVTM, CDR2 ANQGSEA. This CDR3 is built from 15 residues. Trimming cost V 3 bases and J 2 bases; bases outside gene matches: 6. The J gene is TRBJ2-7, the V gene TRBV29-1, with TRBD1 matching 11 bases. This TCR derives from a donor at least 40 years old with multiple myeloma. Sequencing used a population of CD138-negative cells sorted from bone marrow. The CDR3 bases are TGCAGCGTTGAGGCCGGGACAGGGGGTACCTACGAGCAGTACTTC. Translating it yields CSVEAGTGGTYEQYF.